This T cell receptor (beta chain) was obtained from a study of blood T cell repertoires in COVID-19. The assay was immunoSEQ multiplex PCR, and TCRdb's table has in-frame clones only and misses some. This repertoire shows tens of thousands of clones, 90% found once; its top ten account for about a sixth. This clone has a single count. Source material: peripheral blood. The TCR comes from an elderly man with acute or convalescent COVID-19.

The CDR3 sequence: CASSSLTSGGRNNEQFF. CDR3 DNA: TGTGCCAGCAGTTCCCTGACTAGCGGGGGCCGAAACAATGAGCAGTTCTTC. The chain is built from TRBV27 and TRBJ2-1, with TRBD2 identical over 12 bases. This CDR3 is built from 17 residues. The V gene end was trimmed by 4 bases and the J gene end by 5 bases; junction bases not matched to a gene: 9. Germline V gene lookup returns CDR1 MNHEY and CDR2 SMNVEV (reference sequence).